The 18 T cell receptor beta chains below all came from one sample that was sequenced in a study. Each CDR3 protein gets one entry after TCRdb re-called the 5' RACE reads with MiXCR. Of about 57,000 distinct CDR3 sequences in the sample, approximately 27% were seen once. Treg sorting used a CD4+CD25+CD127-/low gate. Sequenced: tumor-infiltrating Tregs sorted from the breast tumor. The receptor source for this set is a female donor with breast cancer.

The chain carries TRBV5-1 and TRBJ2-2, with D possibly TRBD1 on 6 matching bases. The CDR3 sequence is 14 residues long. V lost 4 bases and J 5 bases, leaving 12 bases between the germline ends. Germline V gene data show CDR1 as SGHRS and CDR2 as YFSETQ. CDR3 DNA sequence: TGCGCCAGCAGCATGACAGGATCTACCGGGGAGCTGTTTTTT. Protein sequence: CASSMTGSTGELFF. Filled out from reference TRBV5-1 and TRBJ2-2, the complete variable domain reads KAGVTQTPRYLIKTRGQQVTLSCSPISGHRSVSWYQQTPGQGLQFLFEYFSETQRNKGNFPGRFSGRQFSNSRSEMNVSTLELGDSALYLCASSMTGSTGELFFGEGSRLTVL.

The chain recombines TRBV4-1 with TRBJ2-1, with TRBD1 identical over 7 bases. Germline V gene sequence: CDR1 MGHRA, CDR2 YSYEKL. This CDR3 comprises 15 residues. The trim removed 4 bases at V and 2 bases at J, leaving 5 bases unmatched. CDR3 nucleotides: TGCGCCAGCAGCCCCGAGCAGGGGGCCTACAATGAGCAGTTCTTC. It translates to CASSPEQGAYNEQFF.

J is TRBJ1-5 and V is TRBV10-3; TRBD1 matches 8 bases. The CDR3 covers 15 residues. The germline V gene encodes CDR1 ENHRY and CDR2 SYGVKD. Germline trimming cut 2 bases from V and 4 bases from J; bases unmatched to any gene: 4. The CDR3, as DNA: TGTGCCATCAGTGAGGCACAGGGGGGAAATCAGCCCCAGCATTTT. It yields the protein CAISEAQGGNQPQHF.

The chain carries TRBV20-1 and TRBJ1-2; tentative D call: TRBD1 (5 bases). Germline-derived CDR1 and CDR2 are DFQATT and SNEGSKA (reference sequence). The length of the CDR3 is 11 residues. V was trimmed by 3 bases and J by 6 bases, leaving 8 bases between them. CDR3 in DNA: TGCAGTGCTAGTACAGGAGATGGCTACACCTTC. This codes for CSASTGDGYTF.

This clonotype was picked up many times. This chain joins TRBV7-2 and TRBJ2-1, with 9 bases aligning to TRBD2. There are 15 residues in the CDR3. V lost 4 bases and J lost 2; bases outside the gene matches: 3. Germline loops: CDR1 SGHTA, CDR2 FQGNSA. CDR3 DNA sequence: TGTGCCAGCAGCTCAAGCGGGAGGCCCTACAATGAGCAGTTCTTC. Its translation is CASSSSGRPYNEQFF.

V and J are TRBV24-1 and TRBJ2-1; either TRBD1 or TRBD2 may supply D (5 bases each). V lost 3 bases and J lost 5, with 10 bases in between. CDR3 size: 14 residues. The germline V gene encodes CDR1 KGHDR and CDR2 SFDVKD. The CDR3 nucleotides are TGTGCCACCAGTGATGGATGGGACCACAATGAGCAGTTCTTC. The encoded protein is CATSDGWDHNEQFF.

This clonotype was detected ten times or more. DNA of the CDR3: TGTGCCACCAGCATGTCCGGCCGCGAGCAGTTCTTC. Translated, it gives CATSMSGREQFF. The rearrangement uses TRBV15 and TRBJ2-1; D is ambiguous. Deletions cut 4 bases from V and 10 bases from J, with 11 bases between. Germline CDR1 reads LNHNV; CDR2 reads YYDKDF (reference sequence). This CDR3 is built from 12 residues. The full variable domain, with the rest looked up from reference TRBV15 and TRBJ2-1, is DAMVIQNPRYQVTQFGKPVTLSCSQTLNHNVMYWYQQKSSQAPKLLFHYYDKDFNNEADTPDNFQSRRPNTSFCFLDIRSPGLGDTAMYLCATSMSGREQFFGPGTRLTVL.

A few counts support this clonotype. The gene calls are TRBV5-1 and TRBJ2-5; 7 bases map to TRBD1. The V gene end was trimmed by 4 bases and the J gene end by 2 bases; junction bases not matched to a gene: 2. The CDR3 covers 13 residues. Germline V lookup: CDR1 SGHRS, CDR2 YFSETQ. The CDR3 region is CASSGTAQETQYF. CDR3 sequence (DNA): TGCGCCAGCAGCGGGACAGCACAAGAGACCCAGTACTTC.

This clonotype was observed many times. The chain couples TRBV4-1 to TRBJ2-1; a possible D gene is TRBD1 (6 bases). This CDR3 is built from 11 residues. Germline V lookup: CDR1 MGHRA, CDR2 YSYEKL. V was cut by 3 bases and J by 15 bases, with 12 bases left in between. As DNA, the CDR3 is TGCGCCAGCAGCCAGTCAGGGGTACGGTTCTTC. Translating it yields CASSQSGVRFF.

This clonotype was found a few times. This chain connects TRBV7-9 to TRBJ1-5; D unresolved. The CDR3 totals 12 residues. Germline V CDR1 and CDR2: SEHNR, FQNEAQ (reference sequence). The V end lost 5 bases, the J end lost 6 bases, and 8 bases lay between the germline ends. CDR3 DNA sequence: TGTGCCAGCAGCCCCGGACTTCAGCCCCAGCATTTT. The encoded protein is CASSPGLQPQHF.

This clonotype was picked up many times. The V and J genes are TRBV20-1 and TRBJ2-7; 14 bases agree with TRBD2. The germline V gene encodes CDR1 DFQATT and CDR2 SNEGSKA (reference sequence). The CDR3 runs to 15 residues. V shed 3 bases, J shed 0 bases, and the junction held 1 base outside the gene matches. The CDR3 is CSARGTSGSSYEQYF. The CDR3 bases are TGCAGTGCTAGGGGGACTAGCGGGAGCTCCTACGAGCAGTACTTC.

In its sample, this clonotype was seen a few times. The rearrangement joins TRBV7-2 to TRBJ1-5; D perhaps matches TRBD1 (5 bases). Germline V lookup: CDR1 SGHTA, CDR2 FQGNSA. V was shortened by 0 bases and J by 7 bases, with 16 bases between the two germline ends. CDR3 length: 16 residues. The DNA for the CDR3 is TGTGCCAGCAGCTTAGCGGGGGGGGGACTTGGGCAGCCCCAGCATTTT. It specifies CASSLAGGGLGQPQHF.

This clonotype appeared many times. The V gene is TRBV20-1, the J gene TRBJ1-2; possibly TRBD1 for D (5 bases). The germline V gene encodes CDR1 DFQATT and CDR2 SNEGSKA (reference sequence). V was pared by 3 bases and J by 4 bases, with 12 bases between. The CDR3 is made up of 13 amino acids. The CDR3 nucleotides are TGCAGTGCTAGTTGGGGGGAGTCCTATGGCTACACCTTC. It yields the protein CSASWGESYGYTF.

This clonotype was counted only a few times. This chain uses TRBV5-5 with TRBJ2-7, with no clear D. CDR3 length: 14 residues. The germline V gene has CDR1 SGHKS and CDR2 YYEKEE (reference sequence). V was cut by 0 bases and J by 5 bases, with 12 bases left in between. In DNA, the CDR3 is TGTGCCAGCAGCTTGGGGTTGGGTAGGGACGAGCAGTACTTC. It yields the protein CASSLGLGRDEQYF.

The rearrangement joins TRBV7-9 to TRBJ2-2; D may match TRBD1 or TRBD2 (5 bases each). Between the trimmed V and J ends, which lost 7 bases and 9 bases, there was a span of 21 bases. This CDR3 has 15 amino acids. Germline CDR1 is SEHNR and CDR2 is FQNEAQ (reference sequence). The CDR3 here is CASTDKGTTSRELFF. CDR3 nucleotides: TGTGCCAGCACAGATAAAGGGACCACTTCGAGGGAGCTGTTTTTT.

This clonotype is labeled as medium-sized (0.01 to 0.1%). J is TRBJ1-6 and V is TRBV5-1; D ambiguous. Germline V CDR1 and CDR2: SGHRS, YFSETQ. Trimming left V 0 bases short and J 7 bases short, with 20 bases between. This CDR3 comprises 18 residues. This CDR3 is CASSLAGISGSLNSPLHF. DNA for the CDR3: TGCGCCAGCAGCTTGGCCGGAATTTCGGGATCCTTAAATTCACCCCTCCACTTT.

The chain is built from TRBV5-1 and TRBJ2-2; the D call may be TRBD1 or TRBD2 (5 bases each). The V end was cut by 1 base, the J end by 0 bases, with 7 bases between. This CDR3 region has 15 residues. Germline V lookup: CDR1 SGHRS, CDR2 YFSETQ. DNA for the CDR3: TGCGCCAGCAGCTTGCAGGGAGCGAACACCGGGGAGCTGTTTTTT. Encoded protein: CASSLQGANTGELFF.

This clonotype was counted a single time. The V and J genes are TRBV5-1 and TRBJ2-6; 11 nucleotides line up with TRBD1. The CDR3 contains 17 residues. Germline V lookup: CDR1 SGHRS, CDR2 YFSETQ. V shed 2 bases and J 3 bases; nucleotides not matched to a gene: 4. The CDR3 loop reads CASSFGQGAYGANVLTF. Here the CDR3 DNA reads TGCGCCAGCAGCTTTGGACAGGGGGCGTATGGGGCCAACGTCCTGACTTTC.